The source of this T cell receptor (beta chain) is a study of tumor-infiltrating lymphocytes in primary liver carcinoma. The study, taken as a whole, reports: Lower overlap was observed for tumor-adjacent and tumor-blood pairs relative to tumor region pairs.

Each 20-30 mg portion of unsorted bulk tissue served as the source for co-extraction of RNA and DNA. Chronic HBV infection was present in the patients, who were treatment-naive. Sampling targeted five separate regions of each tumor, which included the tumor centre. In every tumor sample, viable tumor cells made up over 80%. TCR beta cDNA was prepared out of roughly 520 ng total RNA by means of a constant-region primer. ARM-PCR was slightly modified, and three nested multiplex PCR rounds with it gave rise to the TCR beta libraries. TRBV1-TRBV30 forward and Cbeta reverse primers drove the first two roughly 11-cycle rounds. TCRdb ran MiXCR on the multiplex PCR reads and lists one entry per CDR3 protein. The sample has about 100,000 distinct CDR3 sequences; around 63% are singletons. A word on this clonotype: Its specificity is unknown. One junction end does not reproduce the germline sequence, and a read error may be involved.

Germline CDR1 is SGHAT and CDR2 is FQNNGV. The CDR3 is 14 residues long. This receptor was identified in a woman aged 60 to 75 with primary liver carcinoma and hepatitis B virus infection. The V call is TRBV11-2, the J call TRBJ2-3, with 7 positions matching TRBD2. Input material: liver tumor tissue from sampling region 5. Subset: tumor region T5, tumor centre. The CDR3 DNA reads as TGTGCCATCAGCTCCGCGGGAGTAGGGGATACGCGGTATTTT. It yields the protein CAISSAGVGDTRYF.